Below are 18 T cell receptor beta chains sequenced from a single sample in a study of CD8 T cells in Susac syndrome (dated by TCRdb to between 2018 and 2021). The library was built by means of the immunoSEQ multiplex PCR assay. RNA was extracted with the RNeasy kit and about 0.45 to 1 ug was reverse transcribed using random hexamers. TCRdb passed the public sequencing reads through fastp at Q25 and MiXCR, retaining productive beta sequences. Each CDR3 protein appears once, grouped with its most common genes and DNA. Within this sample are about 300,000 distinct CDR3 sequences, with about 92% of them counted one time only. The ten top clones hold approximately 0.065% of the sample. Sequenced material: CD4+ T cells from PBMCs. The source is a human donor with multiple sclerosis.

CDR3 sequence (DNA): TGCGCCAGCAGCTCGGGAGGACTAGCGGGAGTGGATGAGCAGTTCTTC. It encodes CASSSGGLAGVDEQFF. The chain recombines TRBV5-1 with TRBJ2-1; 13 positions match TRBD2. Germline trimming cut 3 bases from V and 8 bases from J; bases unmatched to any gene: 8. The CDR3 spans 16 residues. Per germline, CDR1 SGHRS and CDR2 YFSETQ.

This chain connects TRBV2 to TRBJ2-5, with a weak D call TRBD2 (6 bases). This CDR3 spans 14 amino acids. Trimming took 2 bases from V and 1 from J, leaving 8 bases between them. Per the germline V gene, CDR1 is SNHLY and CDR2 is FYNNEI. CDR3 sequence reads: CASSETTSQETQYF. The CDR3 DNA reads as TGTGCCAGCAGTGAAACGACTAGCCAAGAGACCCAGTACTTC.

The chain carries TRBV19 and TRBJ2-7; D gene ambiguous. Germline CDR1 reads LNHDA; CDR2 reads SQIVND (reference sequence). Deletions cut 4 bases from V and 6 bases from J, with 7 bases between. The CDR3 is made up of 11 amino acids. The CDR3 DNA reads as TGTGCCAGTAGTACAAACAGCGAGCAGTACTTC. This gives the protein CASSTNSEQYF.

In DNA form, the CDR3 reads TGCGCCAGCAGCTCATCCGGCCCGAACACTGAAGCTTTCTTT. Protein: CASSSSGPNTEAFF. The chain employs TRBV5-1 and TRBJ1-1; D gene unclear. CDR3 length: 14 amino acids. Germline V gene sequence: CDR1 SGHRS, CDR2 YFSETQ. The V end was cut by 3 bases, the J end by 1 base, with 10 bases between.

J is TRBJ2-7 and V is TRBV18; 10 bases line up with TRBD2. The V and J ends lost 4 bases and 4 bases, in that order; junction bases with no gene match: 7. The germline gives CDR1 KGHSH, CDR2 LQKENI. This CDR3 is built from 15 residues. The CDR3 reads CASSRLAGPGYEQYF. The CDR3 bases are TGTGCCAGCTCACGACTAGCGGGCCCTGGGTACGAGCAGTACTTC.

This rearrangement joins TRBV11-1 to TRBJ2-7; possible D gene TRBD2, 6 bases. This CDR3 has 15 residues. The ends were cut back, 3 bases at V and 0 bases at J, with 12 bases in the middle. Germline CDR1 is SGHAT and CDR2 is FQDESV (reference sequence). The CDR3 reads CASSLEGLSSYEQYF. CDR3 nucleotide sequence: TGTGCCAGCAGCTTGGAGGGTCTTAGCTCCTACGAGCAGTACTTC.

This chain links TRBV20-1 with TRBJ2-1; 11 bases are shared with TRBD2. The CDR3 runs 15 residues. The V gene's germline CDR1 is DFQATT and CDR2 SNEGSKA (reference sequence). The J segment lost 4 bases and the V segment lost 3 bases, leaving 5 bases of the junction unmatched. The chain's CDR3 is CSASRLAGRYNEQFF. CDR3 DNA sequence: TGCAGTGCTAGCCGACTAGCGGGAAGATACAATGAGCAGTTCTTC.

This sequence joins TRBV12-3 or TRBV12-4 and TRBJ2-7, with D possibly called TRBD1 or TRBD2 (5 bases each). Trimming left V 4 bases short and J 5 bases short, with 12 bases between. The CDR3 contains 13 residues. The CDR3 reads CASSSFEGNEQYF. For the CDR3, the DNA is TGTGCCAGCAGTTCCTTTGAGGGGAACGAGCAGTACTTC.

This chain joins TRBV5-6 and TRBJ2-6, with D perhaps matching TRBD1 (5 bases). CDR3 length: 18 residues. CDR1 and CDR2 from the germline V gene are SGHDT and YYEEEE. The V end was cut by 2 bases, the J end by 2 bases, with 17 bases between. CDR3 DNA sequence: TGTGCCAGCAGCTTTCGTGGGGCAGGGTCGGCTGGGGCCAACGTCCTGACTTTC. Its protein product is CASSFRGAGSAGANVLTF.

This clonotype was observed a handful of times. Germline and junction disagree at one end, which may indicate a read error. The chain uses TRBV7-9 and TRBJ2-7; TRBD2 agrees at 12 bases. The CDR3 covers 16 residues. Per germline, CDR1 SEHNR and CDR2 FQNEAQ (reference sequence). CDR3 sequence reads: CASSFPHTSGRTVWDF. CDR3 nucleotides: TGTGCCAGCAGCTTTCCTCATACTAGCGGGAGGACCGTCTGGGACTTC.

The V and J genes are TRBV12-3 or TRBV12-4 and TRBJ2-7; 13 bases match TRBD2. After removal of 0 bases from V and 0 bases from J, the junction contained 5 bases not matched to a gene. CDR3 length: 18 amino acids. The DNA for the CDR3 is TGTGCCAGCAGTTTAGCCCCGGGGACTAGCGGGATCTCCTACGAGCAGTACTTC. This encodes CASSLAPGTSGISYEQYF.

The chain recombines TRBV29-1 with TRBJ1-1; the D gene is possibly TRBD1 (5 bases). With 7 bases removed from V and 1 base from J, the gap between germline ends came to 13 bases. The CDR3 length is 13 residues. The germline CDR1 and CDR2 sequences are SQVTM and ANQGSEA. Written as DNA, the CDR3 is TGCAGCGCCAGAGACAGACCGAACACTGAAGCTTTCTTT. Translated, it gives CSARDRPNTEAFF.

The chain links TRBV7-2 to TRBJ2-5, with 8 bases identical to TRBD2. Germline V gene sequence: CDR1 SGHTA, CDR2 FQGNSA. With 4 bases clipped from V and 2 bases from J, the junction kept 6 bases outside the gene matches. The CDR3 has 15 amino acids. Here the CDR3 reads CASSSPGGRQETQYF. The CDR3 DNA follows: TGTGCCAGCAGCTCCCCGGGGGGGAGACAAGAGACCCAGTACTTC.

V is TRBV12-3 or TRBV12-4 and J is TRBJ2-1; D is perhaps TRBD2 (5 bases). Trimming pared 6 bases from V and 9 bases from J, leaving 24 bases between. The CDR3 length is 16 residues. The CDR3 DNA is TGTGCCAGCAGCCAATTTTCCTCGGGGAGTGACGGTGAGCAGTTCTTC. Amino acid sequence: CASSQFSSGSDGEQFF.

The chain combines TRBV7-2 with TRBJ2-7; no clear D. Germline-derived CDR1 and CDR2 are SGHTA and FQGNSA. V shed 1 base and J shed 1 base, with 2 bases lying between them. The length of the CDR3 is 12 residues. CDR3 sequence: CASSLGSYEQYF. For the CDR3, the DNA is TGTGCCAGCAGCTTAGGGTCCTACGAGCAGTACTTC.

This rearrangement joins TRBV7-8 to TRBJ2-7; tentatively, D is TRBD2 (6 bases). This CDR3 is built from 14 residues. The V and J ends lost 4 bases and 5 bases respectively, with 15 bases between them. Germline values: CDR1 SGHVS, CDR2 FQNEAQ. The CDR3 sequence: CASSSETLADEQYF. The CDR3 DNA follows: TGTGCCAGCAGCTCAGAGACCTTAGCGGACGAGCAGTACTTC.

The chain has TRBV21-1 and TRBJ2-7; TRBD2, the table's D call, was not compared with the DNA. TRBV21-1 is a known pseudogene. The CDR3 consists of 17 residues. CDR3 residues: CASSKKRNALVSYEQYF. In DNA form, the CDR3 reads TGTGCCAGCAGCAAAAAAAGGAACGCACTAGTCTCCTACGAGCAGTACTTC.

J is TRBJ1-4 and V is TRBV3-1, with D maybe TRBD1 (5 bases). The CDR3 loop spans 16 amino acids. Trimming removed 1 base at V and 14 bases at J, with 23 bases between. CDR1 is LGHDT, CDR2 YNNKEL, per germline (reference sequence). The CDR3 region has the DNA TGTGCCAGCAGCCAAGGGGGGGAAGGGCCGCTCCGAAAGCTGTTTTTT. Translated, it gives CASSQGGEGPLRKLFF. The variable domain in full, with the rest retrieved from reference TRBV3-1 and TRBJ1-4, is DTAVSQTPKYLVTQMGNDKSIKCEQNLGHDTMYWYKQDSKKFLKIMFSYNNKELIINETVPNRFSPKSPDKAHLNLHINSLELGDSAVYFCASSQGGEGPLRKLFFGSGTQLSVL.